The 27 T cell receptor beta chains below all came from one sample that was sequenced in a study of identical twins. TCRdb redid the calling of the 5' RACE reads with MiXCR, one entry per CDR3 protein. The sample holds 450,000 to 650,000 distinct CDR3 sequences, 9% to 10% seen once. These data were also reused for a study on yellow fever vaccine responses in identical twins.

Material for sequencing was PBMCs. The receptors stem from a woman under 30 in good health.

At least ten counts were recorded for this clonotype. The chain couples TRBV12-3 or TRBV12-4 to TRBJ2-7; D remains unclear. This CDR3 comprises 11 residues. Trimming stripped 3 bases from V and 6 bases from J, with 6 bases between. The CDR3 DNA reads TGTGCCAGCAGTTTCCTGGCCGAGCAGTACTTC. Translated, it gives CASSFLAEQYF.

V and J are TRBV2 and TRBJ2-7, with TRBD1 as a possible D gene (6 bases). CDR3 length equals 14 residues. CDR1 is SNHLY and CDR2 is FYNNEI in the germline V gene. The ends were cut back, 6 bases at V and 6 bases at J, with 18 bases in the middle. The CDR3 nucleotides are TGTGCCAGCAGCGTGGCCCAGGGGAGTGGCGAGCAGTACTTC. Translated, it gives CASSVAQGSGEQYF.

This clonotype was detected many times. The chain employs TRBV18 and TRBJ2-1; 9 positions match TRBD2. The CDR3 runs to 14 residues. Unmatched junction bases numbered 9, after V lost 8 bases and J lost 7 bases. Germline loops: CDR1 KGHSH, CDR2 LQKENI. DNA of the CDR3: TGTGCCAGCCGCCCGGGAGCGGGGGGTAATGAGCAGTTCTTC. The encoded protein is CASRPGAGGNEQFF.

In this sample, this clonotype turned up a few times. The chain links TRBV5-6 to TRBJ2-4, with unresolved D. V was cut by 2 bases and J by 0 bases, with 6 bases left in between. CDR1 is SGHDT and CDR2 is YYEEEE in the germline V gene. The CDR3 has 14 residues. The DNA for the CDR3 is TGTGCCAGCAGCTTCACGCTAGCCAAAAACATTCAGTACTTC. Translation: CASSFTLAKNIQYF.

The sample holds many counts of this clonotype. The J gene is TRBJ2-2, the V gene TRBV12-3 or TRBV12-4; D might be TRBD2 (5 bases). The CDR3 has 15 amino acids. The ends were cut back, 6 bases at V and 2 bases at J, with 13 bases in the middle. The CDR3 reads CASRPRTLNTGELFF. For the CDR3, the DNA is TGTGCCAGCAGACCGCGGACTCTAAACACCGGGGAGCTGTTTTTT.

The chain employs TRBV5-8 and TRBJ2-7; D remains ambiguous. Germline V gives CDR1 SGHTS, CDR2 YDEGEE. V lost 3 bases to trimming and J lost 2 bases, with 6 bases between them. CDR3 size: 12 residues. The CDR3 DNA reads as TGTGCCAGCAGCTGGTATACCTACGAGCAGTACTTC. Protein sequence: CASSWYTYEQYF. Full variable domain (outside the CDR3, taken from reference TRBV5-8 and TRBJ2-7): EAGVTQSPTHLIKTRGQQATLRCSPISGHTSVYWYQQALGLGLQFLLWYDEGEERNRGNFPPRFSGRQFPNYSSELNVNALELEDSALYLCASSWYTYEQYFGPGTRLTVT.

Many counts were recorded for this clonotype. The chain couples TRBV5-1 to TRBJ2-3, with TRBD2 matching 9 bases. The germline V gene has CDR1 SGHRS and CDR2 YFSETQ. The CDR3 totals 14 residues. Germline trimming cut 4 bases from V and 6 bases from J; bases unmatched to any gene: 6. In DNA, the CDR3 is TGCGCCAGCAGCGGTAGCGGGAGTGGCGATACGCAGTATTTT. This gives the protein CASSGSGSGDTQYF.

The chain is built from TRBV20-1 and TRBJ1-5; D uncertain. There are 14 residues in the CDR3. V lost 3 bases and J 1 base, leaving 10 bases between the germline ends. The germline V gene has CDR1 DFQATT and CDR2 SNEGSKA (reference sequence). CDR3 region: CSAREVGSNQPQHF. CDR3 in DNA: TGCAGTGCTAGGGAAGTTGGGAGCAATCAGCCCCAGCATTTT.

The chain couples TRBV2 to TRBJ2-5, with a tentative D call TRBD1 (5 bases). The length of the CDR3 is 13 residues. CDR1 is SNHLY, CDR2 FYNNEI, per germline. V shed 1 base and J shed 9 bases, with 12 bases lying between them. For the CDR3, the DNA is TGTGCCAGCAGTGAAGGGGGCGTCGTGGCCCAGTACTTC. This codes for CASSEGGVVAQYF.

This clonotype appeared a few times. The genes are TRBV20-1 and TRBJ2-7; 9 bases line up with TRBD2. In germline, CDR1 is DFQATT, CDR2 SNEGSKA (reference sequence). V trimming: 1 base; J trimming: 2 bases; junction bases outside the gene matches: 3. CDR3 length: 14 residues. Here the CDR3 reads CSARGLAATYEQYF. For the CDR3, the DNA is TGCAGTGCTAGAGGACTAGCGGCCACCTACGAGCAGTACTTC.

The rearrangement joins TRBV5-1 to TRBJ2-2; 7 bases agree with TRBD1. Germline V CDR1 and CDR2: SGHRS, YFSETQ. V lost 3 bases and J lost 4; bases outside the gene matches: 12. The CDR3 totals 17 residues. The DNA for the CDR3 is TGCGCCAGCAGCTCCGACAAGACAGGGTTGAGCACCGGGGAGCTGTTTTTT. Protein: CASSSDKTGLSTGELFF.

A few counts support this clonotype. The rearrangement uses TRBV10-3 and TRBJ2-3; D gene ambiguous. V lost 1 base and J 7 bases, leaving 21 bases between the germline ends. The germline V gene encodes CDR1 ENHRY and CDR2 SYGVKD. The CDR3 loop spans 17 amino acids. The chain's CDR3 is CAISELTWDRARNTQYF. In DNA form, the CDR3 reads TGTGCCATCAGTGAGTTAACCTGGGATCGCGCAAGGAATACGCAGTATTTT.

The table lists this clonotype with many counts. The chain combines TRBV28 with TRBJ2-5; 14 bases map to TRBD2. The CDR3 length is 16 residues. CDR1 and CDR2 from the germline V gene are MDHEN and SYDVKM. The V segment lost 7 bases and the J segment 3 bases; nucleotides outside the gene matches: 7. The CDR3 DNA is TGTGCCAGCAACAAACCGGGACTAGCGGGAGAAGAGACCCAGTACTTC. This gives the protein CASNKPGLAGEETQYF. The full variable domain, its missing parts supplied by reference TRBV28 and TRBJ2-5, is DVKVTQSSRYLVKRTGEKVFLECVQDMDHENMFWYRQDPGLGLRLIYFSYDVKMKEKGDIPEGYSVSREKKERFSLILESASTNQTSMYLCASNKPGLAGEETQYFGPGTRLLVL.

This clonotype was seen a handful of times. The chain uses TRBV3-1 and TRBJ2-2; D remains unclear. The V end lost 6 bases, the J end lost 3 bases, and 5 bases lay between the germline ends. CDR1 and CDR2 from the germline V gene are LGHDT and YNNKEL (reference sequence). There are 12 residues in the CDR3. The CDR3 DNA reads as TGTGCCAGCAGGCTCGACACCGGGGAGCTGTTTTTT. Its translation: CASRLDTGELFF. Full variable domain (missing parts from reference TRBV3-1 and TRBJ2-2): DTAVSQTPKYLVTQMGNDKSIKCEQNLGHDTMYWYKQDSKKFLKIMFSYNNKELIINETVPNRFSPKSPDKAHLNLHINSLELGDSAVYFCASRLDTGELFFGEGSRLTVL.

The table lists this clonotype with many counts. This chain connects TRBV12-3 or TRBV12-4 to TRBJ2-5, with 7 nucleotides matching TRBD2. The CDR3 contains 13 residues. V shed 5 bases and J 4 bases; nucleotides not matched to a gene: 4. The CDR3 bases are TGTGCCAGCAGTCACGGGGGGTTAGAGACCCAGTACTTC. Protein product: CASSHGGLETQYF.

Ten or more counts support this clonotype. CDR3 DNA: TGTGCCAGCAGCTCATTAGGCCAACAAAACAGAGACACTGAAGCTTTCTTT. It is translated as CASSSLGQQNRDTEAFF. The chain joins TRBV7-9 to TRBJ1-1; D gene ambiguous. This CDR3 region has 17 residues. The ends were cut back, 4 bases at V and 3 bases at J, with 21 bases in the middle. Per germline, CDR1 SEHNR and CDR2 FQNEAQ (reference sequence).

The chain combines TRBV6-5 with TRBJ1-2; the D gene is possibly TRBD1 (5 bases). The length of the CDR3 is 17 residues. Trimming pared 4 bases from V and 4 bases from J, leaving 22 bases between. Germline V gives CDR1 MNHEY, CDR2 SVGAGI. The CDR3 region is CASSLAWTRPDTYGYTF. The DNA for the CDR3 is TGTGCCAGCAGTTTGGCCTGGACACGTCCTGATACCTATGGCTACACCTTC.

This clonotype was found many times. The rearrangement links TRBV5-6 to TRBJ1-1; no definite D call. CDR3 size: 14 residues. The germline V gene encodes CDR1 SGHDT and CDR2 YYEEEE. Trimming removed 2 bases from V and 4 bases from J, with 12 bases in between. The CDR3 nucleotides are TGTGCCAGCAGCTTTAGGCCTTTCGGCACTGAAGCTTTCTTT. The encoded protein is CASSFRPFGTEAFF. Full variable domain (missing parts from reference TRBV5-6 and TRBJ1-1): DAGVTQSPTHLIKTRGQQVTLRCSPKSGHDTVSWYQQALGQGPQFIFQYYEEEERQRGNFPDRFSGHQFPNYSSELNVNALLLGDSALYLCASSFRPFGTEAFFGQGTRLTVV.

A few counts support this clonotype. The chain carries TRBV4-1 and TRBJ2-1; D not certain. Germline V gene lookup returns CDR1 MGHRA and CDR2 YSYEKL. Between the trimmed V and J ends, which lost 1 base and 9 bases, there was a span of 19 bases. CDR3 size: 16 residues. The CDR3 reads CASSQVHGSLSAEQFF. Here the CDR3 DNA reads TGCGCCAGCAGCCAAGTTCACGGTAGCCTCTCGGCTGAGCAGTTCTTC.

This clonotype was observed many times. The chain couples TRBV12-3 or TRBV12-4 to TRBJ2-2; 9 nucleotides align to TRBD1. CDR3 length equals 16 residues. The J segment lost 5 bases and the V segment lost 6 bases, leaving 10 bases of the junction unmatched. The CDR3 DNA is TGTGCCAGCAGACCTTCCGGGACAGGGTATACCGGGGAGCTGTTTTTT. It translates to CASRPSGTGYTGELFF.

This clonotype was detected many times. The chain recombines TRBV18 with TRBJ2-6, with D tentatively TRBD2 (6 bases). This CDR3 region has 16 residues. V lost 0 bases, J lost 0 bases, and 6 bases lay in between. Germline V CDR1 and CDR2: KGHSH, LQKENI. The CDR3 loop is CASSPPGGSGANVLTF. CDR3 DNA sequence: TGTGCCAGCTCACCACCGGGAGGCTCTGGGGCCAACGTCCTGACTTTC.

This rearrangement joins TRBV11-2 to TRBJ2-7; no clear D gene. CDR1 is SGHAT, CDR2 FQNNGV, per germline. This CDR3 spans 19 amino acids. The V end lost 4 bases, the J end lost 3 bases, and 28 bases lay between the germline ends. Written as DNA, the CDR3 is TGTGCCAGCAGCTCGATGACACACGGCTTGCGAGTGGTCGACTACGAGCAGTACTTC. Amino acid sequence: CASSSMTHGLRVVDYEQYF.

This clonotype was recorded a few times. The chain is built from TRBV5-1 and TRBJ2-7; tentatively, D is TRBD2 (5 bases). The CDR3 extends over 14 amino acids. The germline V and J ends were trimmed by 0 bases and 2 bases, with 9 bases remaining between them. The germline V gene has CDR1 SGHRS and CDR2 YFSETQ. The CDR3 DNA follows: TGCGCCAGCAGCTTGGTGGCGGAGGCCTACGAGCAGTACTTC. It encodes CASSLVAEAYEQYF.

The chain links TRBV29-1 to TRBJ2-3; a weak D match, TRBD2 (6 bases). Looked up from germline, CDR1 is SQVTM and CDR2 is ANQGSEA. The CDR3 spans 15 residues. The CDR3 region has the DNA TGCGTCTCAGTGGACTTGTGGGGGGATGGAGATACGCAGTATTTT. Protein sequence: CVSVDLWGDGDTQYF.

This clonotype appeared a few times. The rearrangement uses TRBV4-3 and TRBJ2-6; 12 bases fit TRBD1. This CDR3 region has 19 residues. V dropped 0 bases and J dropped 1; count of bases not matched to a gene: 4. Per the germline V gene, CDR1 is LGHNA and CDR2 is YSLEER. Written as DNA, the CDR3 is TGCGCCAGCAGCCAAGAGGGACAGGGGGCTGGTTCTGGGGCCAACGTCCTGACTTTC. Translated, it gives CASSQEGQGAGSGANVLTF.

The CDR3 DNA is TGTGCCAGCAGCTCGAGCGGACAGGTACCAACCTACGAGCAGTACTTC. Amino acid sequence: CASSSSGQVPTYEQYF. This chain links TRBV3-1 with TRBJ2-7, with 7 bases aligning to TRBD1. With 5 bases clipped from V and 2 bases from J, the junction kept 12 bases outside the gene matches. The germline gives CDR1 LGHDT, CDR2 YNNKEL (reference sequence). The CDR3 covers 16 residues.

The chain links TRBV3-1 to TRBJ1-2, with D possibly being TRBD1 (6 bases). The CDR3 has 14 residues. The germline V and J ends were trimmed by 3 bases and 3 bases, with 11 bases remaining between them. Germline CDR1 LGHDT, CDR2 YNNKEL (reference sequence). CDR3 loop: CASSQGTMHYGYTF. The DNA for the CDR3 is TGTGCCAGCAGCCAGGGGACAATGCACTATGGCTACACCTTC.